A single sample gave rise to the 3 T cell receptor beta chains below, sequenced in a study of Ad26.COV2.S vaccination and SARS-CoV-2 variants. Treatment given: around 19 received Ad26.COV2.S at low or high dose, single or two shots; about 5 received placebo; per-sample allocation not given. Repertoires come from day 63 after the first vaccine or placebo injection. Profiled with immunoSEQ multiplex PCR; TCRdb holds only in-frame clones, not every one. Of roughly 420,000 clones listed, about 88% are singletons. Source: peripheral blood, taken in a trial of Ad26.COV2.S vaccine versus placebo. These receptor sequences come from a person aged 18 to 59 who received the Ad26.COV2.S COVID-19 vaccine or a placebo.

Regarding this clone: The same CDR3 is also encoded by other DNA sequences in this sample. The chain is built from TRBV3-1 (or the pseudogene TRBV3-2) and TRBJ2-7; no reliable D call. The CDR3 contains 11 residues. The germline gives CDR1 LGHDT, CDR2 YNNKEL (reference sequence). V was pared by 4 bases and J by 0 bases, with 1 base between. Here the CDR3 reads CASSLSYEQYF. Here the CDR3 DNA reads TGTGCCAGCAGCCTCTCCTACGAGCAGTACTTC.

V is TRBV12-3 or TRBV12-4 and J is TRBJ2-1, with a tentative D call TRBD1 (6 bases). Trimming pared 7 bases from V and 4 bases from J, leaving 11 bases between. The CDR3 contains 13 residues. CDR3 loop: CASTRDIYNEQFF. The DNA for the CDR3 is TGTGCCAGCACCAGGGACATTTACAATGAGCAGTTCTTC.

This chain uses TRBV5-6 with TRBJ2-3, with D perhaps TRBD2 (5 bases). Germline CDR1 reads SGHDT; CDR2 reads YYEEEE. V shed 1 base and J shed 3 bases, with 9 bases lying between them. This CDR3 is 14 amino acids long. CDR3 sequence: CASSLRGGTDTQYF. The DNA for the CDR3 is TGTGCCAGCAGCTTGCGGGGTGGTACAGATACGCAGTATTTT.